These 4 T cell receptor beta chains were all obtained from the same sample, sequenced in a study of T cells in Graves' hyperthyroidism and ophthalmopathy (dated by TCRdb to the late 2010s). Library method: multiplex PCR. Sequencing was carried out with an Illumina HiSeq 2000. Amplification of TCR beta CDR3 regions was carried out from RNA transcripts. The first round of RT-PCR for the TCR CDR3 was performed with the HTBI primer set and the Qiagen OneStep RT-PCR kit. The raw public reads went through TCRdb reprocessing: fastp at Q25, MiXCR clone calling, in-frame beta chains kept. Rows are combined by CDR3 protein, so each entry shows the most common genes and DNA. Across this sample there are 300,000 to 450,000 distinct CDR3 sequences, with around 14% seen only once. The ten largest clones take up about 30% of the sample. Sequencing used blood. All receptors derive from a woman in her twenties or thirties with Graves' hyperthyroidism.

The genes are TRBV11-1 and TRBJ2-1; 10 positions agree with TRBD1. Germline trimming cut 6 bases from V and 6 bases from J; bases unmatched to any gene: 8. The CDR3 extends over 15 amino acids. Germline assignment: CDR1 SGHAT and CDR2 FQDESV (reference sequence). CDR3 residues: CASRSDRGRVNEQFF. The CDR3 DNA reads TGTGCCAGCAGGTCCGACAGGGGGCGCGTCAATGAGCAGTTCTTC.

There are many counts of this clonotype. This rearrangement joins TRBV30 to TRBJ2-1; 10 bases agree with TRBD2. Germline values: CDR1 GTSNPN, CDR2 SVGIG (reference sequence). Trimming removed 0 bases from V and 1 base from J; junction bases left unmatched: 0. The CDR3 consists of 15 residues. CDR3 sequence: CAWSVLAGSYNEQFF. CDR3 bases: TGTGCCTGGAGTGTACTAGCGGGATCCTACAATGAGCAGTTCTTC.

This clonotype was picked up many times. The gene calls are TRBV2 and TRBJ1-1; D unclear. Trimming removed 2 bases at V and 1 base at J, with 8 bases between. The CDR3 consists of 14 residues. CDR1 is SNHLY and CDR2 is FYNNEI in the germline V gene. The CDR3 protein is CASSEFAGNTEAFF. The CDR3 bases are TGTGCCAGCAGTGAATTCGCGGGGAACACTGAAGCTTTCTTT.

This clonotype was seen only a few times. The rearrangement joins TRBV7-9 to TRBJ2-4, with 7 bases matching TRBD1. After removal of 4 bases from V and 5 bases from J, the junction contained 2 bases not matched to a gene. Germline CDR1 reads SEHNR; CDR2 reads FQNEAQ (reference sequence). The CDR3 loop spans 13 amino acids. The CDR3, as DNA: TGTGCCAGCAGCTCAACAGGGGAAAACATTCAGTACTTC. Encoded protein: CASSSTGENIQYF.